This T cell receptor (beta chain) was recovered during a study of blood T cell repertoires in COVID-19. At the level of the study: COVID-19 samples from acute and convalescent phases originated in the United States, Italy and Spain. Sample material is recorded as cDNA or gDNA derived from T cells, B-cell-depleted T cells, or PBMCs.

CDR1 SGHRS and CDR2 YFSETQ come from the germline V gene. This CDR3 spans 14 amino acids. Trimming took off 4 bases at V and 4 bases at J, with 14 bases between the two ends. Repertoires were generated with immunoSEQ multiplex PCR, while TCRdb's copy carries only in-frame clones and drops some. The sample has just over 70,000 clones; 70% to 75% are singletons. The chain joins TRBV5-1 to TRBJ2-5; D is possibly TRBD2 (6 bases). The specimen was peripheral blood. The receptor was derived from an older woman with acute or convalescent COVID-19. The CDR3 bases are TGCGCCAGCAGCCTGGTGGGACTCGGAGAGACCCAGTACTTC. Amino acid sequence: CASSLVGLGETQYF.